The clone carrying this T cell receptor (beta chain) was seen just once. Its antigen remains unknown. Trimming removed 7 bases at V and 3 bases at J, with 18 bases between. The CDR3 contains 15 residues. Germline-derived CDR1 and CDR2 are LNHDA and SQIVND (reference sequence). This sample was included in a study of T cell repertoires and HLA-DP antigens. Study overall: Transduced HeLa cells presented HLA-DP to CD4+ T cells.

Sequencing used immunoSEQ multiplex PCR; TCRdb keeps in-frame clones, though not all of them. The sample carries about 110,000 clones, 80% to 95% recorded once. Notes on the study in general: Pre-culture clonality, approximately 0.04, was far below sorted CD137+ clonality of 0.3 to 0.4.

The material sequenced was CD4+ T cells from PBMCs. The sequence was obtained from a woman younger than 30 in good health and CMV-seronegative. The chain is built from TRBV19 and TRBJ1-2, with D possibly matching TRBD1 (6 bases). CDR3 in amino acids: CASTYGGGRHYGYTF. CDR3 bases: TGTGCCAGTACCTATGGGGGGGGCCGTCACTATGGCTACACCTTC. Drawing the rest from reference TRBV19 and TRBJ1-2, the complete variable domain is DGGITQSPKYLFRKEGQNVTLSCEQNLNHDAMYWYRQDPGQGLRLIYYSQIVNDFQKGDIAEGYSVSREKKESFPLTVTSAQKNPTAFYLCASTYGGGRHYGYTFGSGTRLTVV.